This T cell receptor beta chain stems from a study of cytomegalovirus exposure and HLA in healthy donors. Across the whole study: In an earlier analysis, 90 million to 130 million unique TCR beta sequences were found from about 180 million T cells.

Findings and limits, study-wide: Earlier findings revealed that most TCR beta V segments proved productive either about 87% or about 30% of the time.

The ends lost 6 bases at V and 11 bases at J; junction bases unmatched: 20. Germline values: CDR1 ENHRY, CDR2 SYGVKD. CDR3 length: 17 amino acids. Primers: 60 Vbeta forward and 13 Jbeta reverse. The repertoire was sequenced with immunoSEQ multiplex PCR; TCRdb's copy has only in-frame clones and lacks some. The repertoire includes roughly 120,000 clones, 55% to 75% of them detected once, and roughly 1.5% sits in the top ten. This clone was detected only a few times. Antigen: not known. Sequencing input: PBMCs. This TCR came from a man aged 25 to 40 in good health and CMV-seropositive. The V and J genes are TRBV10-3 and TRBJ2-5; the match to TRBD2 covers 11 bases. In nucleotides, the CDR3 is TGTGCCATCAGCGCCGATAAAATGGGACTAGCGGTGGGAGAGCAGTACTTC. This gives the protein CAISADKMGLAVGEQYF.